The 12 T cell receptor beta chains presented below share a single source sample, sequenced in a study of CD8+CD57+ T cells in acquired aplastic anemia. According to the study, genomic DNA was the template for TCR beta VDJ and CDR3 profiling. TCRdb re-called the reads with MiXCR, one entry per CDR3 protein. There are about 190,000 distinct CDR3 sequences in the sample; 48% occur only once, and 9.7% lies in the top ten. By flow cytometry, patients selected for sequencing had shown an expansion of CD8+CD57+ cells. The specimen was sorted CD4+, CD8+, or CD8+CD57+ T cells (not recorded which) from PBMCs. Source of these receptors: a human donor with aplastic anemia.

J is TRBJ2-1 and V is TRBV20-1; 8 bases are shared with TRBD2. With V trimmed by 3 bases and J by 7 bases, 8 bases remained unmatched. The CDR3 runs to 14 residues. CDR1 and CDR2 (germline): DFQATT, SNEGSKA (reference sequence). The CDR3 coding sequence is TGCAGTGCTAGCGGGAGGGCCTGGTCGAATGAGCAGTTCTTC. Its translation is CSASGRAWSNEQFF.

CDR3 region: CASSAKKTTSVLKAGELFF. CDR3 DNA: TGTGCCAGCAGCGCCAAGAAGACGACTAGTGTACTTAAGGCCGGGGAGCTGTTTTTT. The gene calls are TRBV3-1 and TRBJ2-2; weak D call: TRBD2 (6 bases). Germline-derived CDR1 and CDR2 are LGHDT and YNNKEL (reference sequence). The CDR3 consists of 19 residues. The V gene lost 5 bases and the J gene lost 6 bases, with 28 bases spanning the gap.

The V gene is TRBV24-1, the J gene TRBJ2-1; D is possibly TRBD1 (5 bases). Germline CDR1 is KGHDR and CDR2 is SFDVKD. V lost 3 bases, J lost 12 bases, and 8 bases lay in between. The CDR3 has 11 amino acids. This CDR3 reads CATSDQRGQFF. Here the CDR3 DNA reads TGTGCCACCAGTGATCAAAGGGGGCAGTTCTTC.

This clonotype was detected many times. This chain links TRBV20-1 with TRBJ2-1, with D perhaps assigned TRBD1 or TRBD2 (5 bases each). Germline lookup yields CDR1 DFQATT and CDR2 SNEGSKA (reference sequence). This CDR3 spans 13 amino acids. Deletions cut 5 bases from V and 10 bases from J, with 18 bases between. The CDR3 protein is CSAQLWGTEEQFF. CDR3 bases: TGCAGTGCTCAGTTATGGGGGACGGAAGAGCAGTTCTTC.

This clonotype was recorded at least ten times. CDR3 region: CASSHGSDTQYF. The CDR3 DNA follows: TGTGCCAGCAGCCACGGCTCGGATACGCAGTATTTT. The chain has TRBV5-8 and TRBJ2-3; D gene ambiguous. V was pared by 4 bases and J by 6 bases, with 9 bases between. Looked up from germline, CDR1 is SGHTS and CDR2 is YDEGEE. The CDR3 runs 12 residues.

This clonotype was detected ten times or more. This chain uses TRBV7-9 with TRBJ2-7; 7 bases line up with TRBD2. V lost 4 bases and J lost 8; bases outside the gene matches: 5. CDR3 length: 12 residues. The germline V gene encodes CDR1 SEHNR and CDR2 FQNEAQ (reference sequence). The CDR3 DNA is TGTGCCAGCAGCTCGTCCGGGACTAAGCAGTACTTC. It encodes CASSSSGTKQYF.

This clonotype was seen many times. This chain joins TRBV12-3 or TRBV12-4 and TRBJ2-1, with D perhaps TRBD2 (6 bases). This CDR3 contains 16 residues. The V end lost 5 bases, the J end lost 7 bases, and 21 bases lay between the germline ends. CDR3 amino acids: CASSQVGGVMRNEQFF. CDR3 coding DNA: TGTGCCAGCAGTCAAGTGGGGGGAGTGATGAGAAATGAGCAGTTCTTC.

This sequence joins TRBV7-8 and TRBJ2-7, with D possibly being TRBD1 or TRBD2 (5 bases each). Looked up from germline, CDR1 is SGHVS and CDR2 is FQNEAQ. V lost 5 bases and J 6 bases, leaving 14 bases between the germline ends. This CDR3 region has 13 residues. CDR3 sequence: CASSPLRAGEQYF. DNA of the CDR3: TGTGCCAGCAGCCCCCTCAGGGCGGGCGAGCAGTACTTC. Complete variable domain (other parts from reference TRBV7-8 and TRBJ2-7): GAGVSQSPRYKVAKRGQDVALRCDPISGHVSLFWYQQALGQGPEFLTYFQNEAQLDKSGLPSDRFFAERPEGSVSTLKIQRTQQEDSAVYLCASSPLRAGEQYFGPGTRLTVT.

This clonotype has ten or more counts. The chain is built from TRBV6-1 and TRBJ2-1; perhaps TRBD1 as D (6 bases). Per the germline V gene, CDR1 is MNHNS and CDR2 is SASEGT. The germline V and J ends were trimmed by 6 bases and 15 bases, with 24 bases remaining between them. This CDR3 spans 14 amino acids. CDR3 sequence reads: CASSSYRDTQRRFF. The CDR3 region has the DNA TGTGCCAGCAGCTCCTACCGGGACACCCAAAGACGGTTCTTC.

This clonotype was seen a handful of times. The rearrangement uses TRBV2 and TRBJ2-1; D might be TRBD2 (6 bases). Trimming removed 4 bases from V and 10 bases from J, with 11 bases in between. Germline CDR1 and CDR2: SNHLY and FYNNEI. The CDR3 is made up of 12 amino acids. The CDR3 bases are TGTGCCAGCAGTGTGACGGCGGGGGAGCAGTTCTTC. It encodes CASSVTAGEQFF.

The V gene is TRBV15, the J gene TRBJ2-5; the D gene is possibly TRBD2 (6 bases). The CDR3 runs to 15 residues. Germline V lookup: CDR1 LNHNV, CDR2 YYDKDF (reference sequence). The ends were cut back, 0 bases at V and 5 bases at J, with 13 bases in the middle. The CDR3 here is CATSREKRGTETQYF. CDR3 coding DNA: TGTGCCACCAGCAGAGAGAAAAGAGGGACTGAGACCCAGTACTTC.

The CDR3 spells CASSYSPLQRAFLGREQYF. The CDR3 coding sequence is TGTGCCAGCAGTTACTCCCCGTTACAGCGGGCGTTCCTGGGACGGGAGCAGTACTTC. This rearrangement joins TRBV6-2 or TRBV6-3 to TRBJ2-7, with D perhaps TRBD2 (6 bases). Germline V lookup: CDR1 MNHEY, CDR2 SVGEGT. This CDR3 has 19 amino acids. The V and J ends lost 0 bases and 7 bases respectively, with 28 bases between them.